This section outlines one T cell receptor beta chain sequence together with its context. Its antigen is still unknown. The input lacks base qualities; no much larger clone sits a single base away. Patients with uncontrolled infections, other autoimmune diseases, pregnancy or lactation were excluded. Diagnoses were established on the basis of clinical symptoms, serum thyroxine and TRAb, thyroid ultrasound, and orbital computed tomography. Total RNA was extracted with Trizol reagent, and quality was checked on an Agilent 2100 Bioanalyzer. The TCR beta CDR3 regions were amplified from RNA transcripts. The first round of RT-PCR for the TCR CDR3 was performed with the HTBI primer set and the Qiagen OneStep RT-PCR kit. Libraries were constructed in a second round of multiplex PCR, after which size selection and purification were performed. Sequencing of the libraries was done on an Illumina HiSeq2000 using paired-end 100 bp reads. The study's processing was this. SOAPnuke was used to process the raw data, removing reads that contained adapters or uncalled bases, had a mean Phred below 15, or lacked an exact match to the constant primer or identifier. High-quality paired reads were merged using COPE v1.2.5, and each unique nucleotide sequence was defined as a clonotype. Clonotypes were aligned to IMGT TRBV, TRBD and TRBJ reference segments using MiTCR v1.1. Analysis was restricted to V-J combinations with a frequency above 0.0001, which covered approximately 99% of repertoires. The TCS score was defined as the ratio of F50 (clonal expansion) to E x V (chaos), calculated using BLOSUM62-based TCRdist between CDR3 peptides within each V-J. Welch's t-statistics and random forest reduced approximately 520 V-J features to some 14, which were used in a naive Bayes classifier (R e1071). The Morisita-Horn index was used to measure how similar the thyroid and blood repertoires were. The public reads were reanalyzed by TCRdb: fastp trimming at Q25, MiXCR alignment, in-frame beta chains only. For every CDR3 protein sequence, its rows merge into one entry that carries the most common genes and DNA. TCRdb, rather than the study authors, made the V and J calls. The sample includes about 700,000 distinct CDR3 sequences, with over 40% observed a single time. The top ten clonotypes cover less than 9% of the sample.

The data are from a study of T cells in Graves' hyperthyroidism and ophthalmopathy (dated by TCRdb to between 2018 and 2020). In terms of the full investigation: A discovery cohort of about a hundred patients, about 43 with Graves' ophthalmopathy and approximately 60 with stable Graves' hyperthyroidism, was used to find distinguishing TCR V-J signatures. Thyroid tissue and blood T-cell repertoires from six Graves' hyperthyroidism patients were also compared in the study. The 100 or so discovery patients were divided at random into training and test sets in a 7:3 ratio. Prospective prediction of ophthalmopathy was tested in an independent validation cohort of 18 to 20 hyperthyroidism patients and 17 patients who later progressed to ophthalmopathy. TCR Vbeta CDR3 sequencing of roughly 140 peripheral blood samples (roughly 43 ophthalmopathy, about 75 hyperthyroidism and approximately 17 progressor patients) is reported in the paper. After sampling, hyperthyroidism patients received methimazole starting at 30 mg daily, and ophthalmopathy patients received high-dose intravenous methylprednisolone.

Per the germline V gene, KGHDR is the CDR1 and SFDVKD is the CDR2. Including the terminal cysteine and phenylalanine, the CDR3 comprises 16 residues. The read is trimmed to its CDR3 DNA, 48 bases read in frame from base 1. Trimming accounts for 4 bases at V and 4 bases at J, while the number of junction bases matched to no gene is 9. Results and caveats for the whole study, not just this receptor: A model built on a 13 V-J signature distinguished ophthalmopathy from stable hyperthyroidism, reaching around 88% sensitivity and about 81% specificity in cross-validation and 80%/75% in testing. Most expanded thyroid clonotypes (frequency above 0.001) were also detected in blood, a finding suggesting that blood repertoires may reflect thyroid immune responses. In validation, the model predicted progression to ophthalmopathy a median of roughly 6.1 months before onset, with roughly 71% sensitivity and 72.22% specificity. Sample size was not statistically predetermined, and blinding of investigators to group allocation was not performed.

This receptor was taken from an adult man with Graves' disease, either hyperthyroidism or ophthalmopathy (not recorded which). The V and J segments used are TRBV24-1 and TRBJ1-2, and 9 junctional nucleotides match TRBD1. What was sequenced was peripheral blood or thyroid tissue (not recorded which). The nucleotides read TGTGCCACCAGTGACCCCTCCGGGACAGGGATCTATGGCTACACCTTC. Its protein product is CATSDPSGTGIYGYTF.